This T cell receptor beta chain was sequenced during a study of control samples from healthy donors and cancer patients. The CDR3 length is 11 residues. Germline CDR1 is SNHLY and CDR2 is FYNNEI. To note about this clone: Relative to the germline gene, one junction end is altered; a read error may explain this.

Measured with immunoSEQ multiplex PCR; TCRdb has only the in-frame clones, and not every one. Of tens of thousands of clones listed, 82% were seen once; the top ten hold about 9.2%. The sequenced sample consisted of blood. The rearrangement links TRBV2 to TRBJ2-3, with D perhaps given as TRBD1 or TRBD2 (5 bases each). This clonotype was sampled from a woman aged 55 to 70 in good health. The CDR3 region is CASSDITGTRF. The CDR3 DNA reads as TGTGCCAGCAGTGATATAACCGGGACCAGATTT. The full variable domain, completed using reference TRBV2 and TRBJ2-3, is EPEVTQTPSHQVTQMGQEVILRCVPISNHLYFYWYRQILGQKVEFLVSFYNNEISEKSEIFDDQFSVERPDGSNFTLKIRSTKLEDSAMYFCASSDITGTRFGPGTRLTVL.